These 23 T cell receptor beta chains were all obtained from the same sample, sequenced in a study of Tregs in tolerant kidney transplant recipients. Method: immunoSEQ multiplex PCR; TCRdb's copy keeps in-frame clones and lacks some. Seen here are about 77,000 clones, approximately 98% observed once, and the top ten hold approximately 0.52%. The material sequenced was CD4+ T cells from blood, taken before the transplant. These TCRs come from a human donor who received a combined kidney and bone marrow transplant.

This chain joins TRBV29-1 and TRBJ1-4, with D unclear. This CDR3 is 11 amino acids long. V was shortened by 4 bases and J by 6 bases, with 6 bases between the two germline ends. Germline CDR1 is SQVTM and CDR2 is ANQGSEA. CDR3 in amino acids: CSVANHEKLFF. The DNA for the CDR3 is TGCAGCGTTGCTAATCATGAAAAACTGTTTTTT.

The chain combines TRBV5-8 with TRBJ1-2, with D possibly being TRBD1 (6 bases). The CDR3 extends over 13 amino acids. V lost 6 bases, J lost 4 bases, and 13 bases lay in between. Germline CDR1 is SGHTS and CDR2 is YDEGEE. The CDR3 here is CASNYRAAYGYTF. In nucleotides, the CDR3 is TGTGCCAGCAACTACAGGGCCGCCTATGGCTACACCTTC.

The chain employs TRBV7-8 and TRBJ1-6, with unresolved D. The germline V and J ends were trimmed by 2 bases and 2 bases, with 13 bases remaining between them. Germline V lookup: CDR1 SGHVS, CDR2 FQNEAQ. The CDR3 loop spans 17 amino acids. The CDR3 sequence is CASSLHFRRTYNSPLHF. The CDR3 DNA reads as TGTGCCAGCAGCTTACACTTCCGCAGGACCTATAATTCACCCCTCCACTTT.

The chain uses TRBV6-1 and TRBJ2-4; D is possibly TRBD1 (5 bases). Germline-derived CDR1 and CDR2 are MNHNS and SASEGT. This CDR3 has 17 residues. Trimming left V 2 bases short and J 3 bases short, with 17 bases between. CDR3: CASSESVGARVKNIQYF. Written as DNA, the CDR3 is TGTGCCAGCAGTGAAAGTGTTGGGGCCAGGGTCAAAAACATTCAGTACTTC.

This chain links TRBV12-5 with TRBJ1-1, with 9 bases identical to TRBD1. The V gene's germline CDR1 is LGHNT and CDR2 FRNRAP. CDR3 size: 16 residues. Germline trimming cut 4 bases from V and 3 bases from J; bases unmatched to any gene: 9. The CDR3 is CASGSSQGARYTEAFF. The CDR3 nucleotides are TGTGCTAGTGGTTCCTCACAGGGGGCCCGGTACACTGAAGCTTTCTTT.

This sequence joins TRBV2 and TRBJ1-3; D gene ambiguous. Trimming removed 5 bases at V and 4 bases at J, with 3 bases between. Germline CDR1 is SNHLY and CDR2 is FYNNEI. There are 11 residues in the CDR3. CDR3 protein: CASSSGNTIYF. The CDR3 DNA sequence: TGTGCCAGCAGTAGCGGAAACACCATATATTTT.

The chain combines TRBV7-9 with TRBJ2-3, with a possible D match to TRBD1 (5 bases). This CDR3 region has 16 residues. Trimming left V 1 base short and J 2 bases short, with 13 bases between. CDR1 and CDR2 from the germline V gene are SEHNR and FQNEAQ (reference sequence). Here the CDR3 DNA reads TGTGCCAGCAGCTTAGATAGGGGAAGCGCCACAGATACGCAGTATTTT. Its protein is CASSLDRGSATDTQYF. Filled out from reference TRBV7-9 and TRBJ2-3, the complete variable domain reads DTGVSQNPRHKITKRGQNVTFRCDPISEHNRLYWYRQTLGQGPEFLTYFQNEAQLEKSRLLSDRFSAERPKGSFSTLEIQRTEQGDSAMYLCASSLDRGSATDTQYFGPGTRLTVL.

The V call is TRBV30, the J call TRBJ2-2; D uncertain. V lost 1 base, J lost 5 bases, and 14 bases lay in between. This CDR3 spans 15 amino acids. Germline V lookup: CDR1 GTSNPN, CDR2 SVGIG (reference sequence). The CDR3 nucleotides are TGTGCCTGGAGTGAACAGACCCTCGGAACCGGGGAGCTGTTTTTT. As protein: CAWSEQTLGTGELFF.

The CDR3 DNA sequence: TGCGCCAGCAGCCCTCAAGTCGGCGGGAGCTCCTACAATGAGCAGTTCTTC. Translating gives CASSPQVGGSSYNEQFF. V gene TRBV5-1 combines with J gene TRBJ2-1; the match to TRBD2 covers 7 bases. The J segment lost 0 bases and the V segment lost 4 bases, leaving 10 bases of the junction unmatched. CDR3 size: 17 residues. Germline lookup yields CDR1 SGHRS and CDR2 YFSETQ. The full variable domain, its missing parts supplied by reference TRBV5-1 and TRBJ2-1, is KAGVTQTPRYLIKTRGQQVTLSCSPISGHRSVSWYQQTPGQGLQFLFEYFSETQRNKGNFPGRFSGRQFSNSRSEMNVSTLELGDSALYLCASSPQVGGSSYNEQFFGPGTRLTVL.

The J gene is TRBJ2-7, the V gene TRBV29-1; D is unclear. This CDR3 spans 11 amino acids. Trimming took off 6 bases at V and 0 bases at J, with 6 bases between the two ends. CDR1 is SQVTM, CDR2 ANQGSEA, per germline. The CDR3 sequence: CSVGGSYEQYF. The CDR3 DNA is TGCAGCGTCGGTGGCTCCTACGAGCAGTACTTC.

The V and J genes are TRBV15 and TRBJ2-1, with 7 bases that match TRBD1. Per the germline V gene, CDR1 is LNHNV and CDR2 is YYDKDF (reference sequence). The CDR3 has 15 amino acids. Losses at the gene ends were 3 bases for V and 1 base for J; bases not matched to a gene: 3. The DNA for the CDR3 is TGTGCCACCAGCAGGAACAGGGGTTCCTACAATGAGCAGTTCTTC. It codes for CATSRNRGSYNEQFF. The complete variable domain, with remaining parts taken from reference TRBV15 and TRBJ2-1, reads DAMVIQNPRYQVTQFGKPVTLSCSQTLNHNVMYWYQQKSSQAPKLLFHYYDKDFNNEADTPDNFQSRRPNTSFCFLDIRSPGLGDTAMYLCATSRNRGSYNEQFFGPGTRLTVL.

The count of this clone is one. The chain couples TRBV5-1 to TRBJ1-1, with TRBD1 identical over 8 bases. The germline V gene has CDR1 SGHRS and CDR2 YFSETQ. V lost 3 bases and J lost 3; bases outside the gene matches: 4. The CDR3 runs 14 residues. The CDR3 region has the DNA TGCGCCAGCAGCTCACAGGGGGGGCACACTGAAGCTTTCTTT. Residues: CASSSQGGHTEAFF.

This clone was observed once. The J gene is TRBJ2-7, the V gene TRBV11-1; TRBD1 aligns across 7 bases. V lost 4 bases to trimming and J lost 3 bases; unmatched junction nucleotides: 3. This CDR3 is 13 amino acids long. Per the germline V gene, CDR1 is SGHAT and CDR2 is FQDESV (reference sequence). CDR3 sequence: CASSSGGYYEQYF. CDR3 nucleotide sequence: TGTGCCAGCAGCTCAGGGGGTTACTACGAGCAGTACTTC.

This clone is a singleton in its sample. The junction departs from the called germline gene at one end, perhaps through a read error. This chain uses TRBV7-9 with TRBJ2-7; 11 bases match TRBD1. CDR1 and CDR2 from the germline V gene are SEHNR and FQNEAQ (reference sequence). This CDR3 is built from 14 residues. The CDR3 DNA sequence: TGTGCCAGCAGCTTAGAGGACAGGGGGCGCGAGCAGTGCTTC. Translating gives CASSLEDRGREQCF.

This chain links TRBV5-1 with TRBJ1-3, with TRBD1 as a possible D gene (5 bases). The V end was cut by 0 bases, the J end by 3 bases, with 10 bases between. The CDR3 totals 15 residues. Germline-derived CDR1 and CDR2 are SGHRS and YFSETQ. The CDR3 loop reads CASSLERGGGNTIYF. CDR3 nucleotide sequence: TGCGCCAGCAGCTTGGAAAGGGGAGGTGGAAACACCATATATTTT. Based on the CDR3 plus reference TRBV5-1 and TRBJ1-3, the full variable domain is KAGVTQTPRYLIKTRGQQVTLSCSPISGHRSVSWYQQTPGQGLQFLFEYFSETQRNKGNFPGRFSGRQFSNSRSEMNVSTLELGDSALYLCASSLERGGGNTIYFGEGSWLTVV.

CDR3 DNA sequence: TGTGCCAGCAGCGCGGGACTAGCGGACTACGAGCAGTACTTC. The encoded protein is CASSAGLADYEQYF. The V gene is TRBV11-3, the J gene TRBJ2-7; 11 nucleotides match TRBD2. From germline, CDR1 is SGHNT and CDR2 YENEEA. The V segment lost 5 bases and the J segment 3 bases; nucleotides outside the gene matches: 3. The CDR3 has 14 amino acids.

This rearrangement joins TRBV25-1 to TRBJ1-1, with TRBD1 identical over 10 bases. After removal of 6 bases from V and 5 bases from J, the junction contained 9 bases not matched to a gene. The germline V gene has CDR1 MGHDK and CDR2 SYGVNS. The CDR3 loop spans 15 amino acids. The CDR3 loop is CASRSRDRGWTEAFF. The CDR3 DNA sequence: TGTGCCAGCAGGTCCCGGGACAGGGGTTGGACTGAAGCTTTCTTT. The full variable domain, in which reference TRBV25-1 and TRBJ1-1 provide the parts outside the CDR3, is EADIYQTPRYLVIGTGKKITLECSQTMGHDKMYWYQQDPGMELHLIHYSYGVNSTEKGDLSSESTVSRIRTEHFPLTLESARPSHTSQYLCASRSRDRGWTEAFFGQGTRLTVV.

The chain combines TRBV9 with TRBJ1-2, with 8 positions matching TRBD1. Germline V CDR1 and CDR2: SGDLS, YYNGEE. The CDR3 length is 14 residues. Losses at the gene ends were 4 bases for V and 7 bases for J; bases not matched to a gene: 9. CDR3 in DNA: TGTGCCAGCAGCCCTGCGACAGGGGTACTTGGCTACACCTTC. Protein: CASSPATGVLGYTF.

This chain joins TRBV27 and TRBJ1-1; 7 positions agree with TRBD1. Per germline, CDR1 MNHEY and CDR2 SMNVEV (reference sequence). With 7 bases clipped from V and 1 base from J, the junction kept 6 bases outside the gene matches. This CDR3 contains 14 residues. The CDR3 protein is CASNRQGGNTEAFF. As DNA, the CDR3 is TGTGCCAGCAATCGACAGGGAGGGAACACTGAAGCTTTCTTT.

This rearrangement joins TRBV4-1 to TRBJ1-6; D is possibly TRBD1 (5 bases). The V gene's germline CDR1 is MGHRA and CDR2 YSYEKL. The CDR3 sequence is 16 residues long. Trimming removed 3 bases at V and 4 bases at J, with 13 bases between. The DNA for the CDR3 is TGCGCCAGCAGCCATCCGACAGCCGTTTATAATTCACCCCTCCACTTT. Its protein is CASSHPTAVYNSPLHF.

The V and J genes are TRBV5-1 and TRBJ2-7; D gene uncertain. Germline lookup yields CDR1 SGHRS and CDR2 YFSETQ. The CDR3 is 15 amino acids. The V gene lost 4 bases and the J gene lost 2 bases, with 16 bases spanning the gap. The CDR3 nucleotides are TGCGCCAGCAGCCTCCGGGTGGAGACCACCTACGAGCAGTACTTC. The encoded protein is CASSLRVETTYEQYF.

This clone showed up just once. The chain's CDR3 is CASTRQARETQYF. The CDR3 DNA sequence: TGTGCCAGCACCAGACAGGCGCGAGAGACCCAGTACTTC. This sequence joins TRBV2 and TRBJ2-5, with D possibly matching TRBD1 (6 bases). Between the trimmed V and J ends, which lost 7 bases and 4 bases, there was a span of 13 bases. This CDR3 contains 13 residues. Germline CDR1 SNHLY, CDR2 FYNNEI.

The chain recombines TRBV11-2 with TRBJ2-7, with D maybe TRBD2 (6 bases). V lost 3 bases and J 6 bases, leaving 9 bases between the germline ends. Germline V gene lookup returns CDR1 SGHAT and CDR2 FQNNGV. The CDR3 spans 12 residues. CDR3 in amino acids: CASSFISGEQYF. CDR3 nucleotides: TGTGCCAGCAGCTTCATTAGCGGCGAGCAGTACTTC.